The 3 T cell receptor beta chains reported below all come from one sample, sequenced in a study of shared clonotypes between healthy human individuals. Libraries were prepared by immunoSEQ multiplex PCR; TCRdb keeps only in-frame clonotypes and omits some of them. The sample yields more than 850,000 clones, more than 75% seen once. The sequenced material came from memory CD4+ T cells from PBMCs. Subset reported: CD45RA-negative fraction. These receptors all come from a man aged 18-30 years in good health. Some clones in this sample may be carry-over from other donors' samples.

About this clone itself: A much more abundant neighbour one base away suggests this may be a read error. Other DNA sequences in the same sample also yield this CDR3. The chain carries TRBV11-2 and TRBJ2-1; D unresolved. The CDR3 extends over 11 amino acids. V was cut by 5 bases and J by 4 bases, with 3 bases left in between. Germline V gene sequence: CDR1 SGHAT, CDR2 FQNNGV. CDR3: CASSPYNEQFF. The CDR3 DNA follows: TGTGCCAGCAGCCCGTACAATGAGCAGTTCTTC. The variable domain in full, with the rest retrieved from reference TRBV11-2 and TRBJ2-1, is EAGVAQSPRYKIIEKRQSVAFWCNPISGHATLYWYQQILGQGPKLLIQFQNNGVVDDSQLPKDRFSAERLKGVDSTLKIQPAKLEDSAVYLCASSPYNEQFFGPGTRLTVL.

The chain joins TRBV13 to TRBJ1-1; D is unclear. Trimming shortened V by 1 base and J by 4 bases, and 13 bases separated the two germline ends. Per the germline V gene, CDR1 is PRHDT and CDR2 is FYEKMQ (reference sequence). This CDR3 has 15 amino acids. CDR3 bases: TGTGCCAGCAGCTTAGACGGTGGGGTGAGCACTGAAGCTTTCTTT. Its protein is CASSLDGGVSTEAFF.

The rearrangement uses TRBV18 and TRBJ1-1, with D tentatively TRBD1 (5 bases). V shed 2 bases and J shed 8 bases, with 12 bases lying between them. Per germline, CDR1 KGHSH and CDR2 LQKENI. The CDR3 runs 13 residues. CDR3 bases: TGTGCCAGCTCACCAGATAGGGGCGTCGAAGCTTTCTTT. It codes for CASSPDRGVEAFF.